This T cell receptor beta chain emerged from a study of blood T cells in healthy people across ages. The length of the CDR3 is 16 residues. V lost 4 bases and J lost 8, with 21 bases in between. In germline, CDR1 is SGHRS, CDR2 YFSETQ. This clonotype was counted once. Primers used in a second PCR of roughly 6 to 12 cycles were a sample-barcoded 5' primer and a J-beta primer mix. Via MiXCR, TCRdb re-called the 5' RACE reads, giving one row per CDR3 protein. The sample records hundreds of thousands of distinct CDR3 sequences, around 54% being singletons. This sequence was found in a man aged 55 to 70 in good health. The chain joins TRBV5-1 to TRBJ2-2; tentative D call: TRBD1 (7 bases). The sequencing sample was made of blood. The CDR3 region has the DNA TGCGCCAGCAGCCCGGGGGACAGCTCCTTGGTTGGGGAGCTGTTTTTT. Translated, it gives CASSPGDSSLVGELFF.